These T cell receptor beta chains were read from a single sample in a study of cytomegalovirus exposure and HLA in healthy donors. The data were produced by immunoSEQ multiplex PCR, yet TCRdb's version contains in-frame clones alone and is incomplete. Here the sample spans some 130,000 clones, around 79% being singletons. The sequencing sample was made of PBMCs. These receptors were taken from a man aged 18 to 30 in good health and CMV-seronegative. CDR3s include the opening cysteine and the closing phenylalanine or tryptophan. The D gene is left open where the match is weak. The size entry is marked missing in some rows and otherwise reads once, few, many or a size class.

>TRBJ2-5|TRBD2|NA|TRBV4-3
TGCGCCAGCAGCCCGTATGGACTAGCGGGGTGGCAAGAGACCCAGTACTTC
CASSPYGLAGWQETQYF
>TRBJ1-1|TRBD1|NA|TRBV5-5
TGTGCCAGCAGCAGGGATTACTCGGGACAGGGCTTCGACACTGAAGCTTTCTTT
CASSRDYSGQGFDTEAFF
>TRBJ2-2|TRBD1|few|TRBV23-1
TGCGCCAGCAGCGGATCTCAACCAAATCAGGGGACAGGGGGTATAGCCGGGGAGCTGTTTTTT
CASSGSQPNQGTGGIAGELFF
>TRBJ2-5|NA|NA|TRBV5-4
TGTGCCAGCAGCCCACGTGGGGCGGTGAAAGAGACCCAGTACTTC
CASSPRGAVKETQYF
>TRBJ1-3|NA|NA|TRBV12-5
TGTGCTAGTGGACCGCCCAGGCTCAGCTCTGGAAACACCATATATTTT
CASGPPRLSSGNTIYF
>TRBJ2-7|TRBD1|NA|TRBV11-2
TGTGCCAGCAGCTTATCTTCCGGGACAGGGACGTGGTACGAGCAGTACTTC
CASSLSSGTGTWYEQYF
>TRBJ1-5|TRBD1|NA|TRBV15
TGTGCCACCAGCAGAGAGACAGGGGCTAATCAGCCCCAGCATTTT
CATSRETGANQPQHF
>TRBJ1-5|NA|NA|TRBV7-2
TGTGCCAGCAGCCGGGAGCGGGGAGGCAATCAGCCCCAGCATTTT
CASSRERGGNQPQHF
>TRBJ1-5|NA|NA|TRBV11-2
TGTGCCAGCAGCTTAGAGGCTAGCAATCAGCCCCAGCATTTT
CASSLEASNQPQHF
>TRBJ1-4|NA|NA|TRBV9
TGTGCCAGCAGCGCAGGGGTGACTAATGAAAAACTGTTTTTT
CASSAGVTNEKLFF
>TRBJ1-4|TRBD1|NA|TRBV6-6
TGTGCCAGCATCGACAGGGCAACTAATGAAAAACTGTTTTTT
CASIDRATNEKLFF
>TRBJ2-2|TRBD2|NA|TRBV5-8
TGTGCCAGCAGCCAAGCTCTAGCGGGGGGGGGAACCGGGGAGCTGTTTTTT
CASSQALAGGGTGELFF
>TRBJ2-3|TRBD2|NA|TRBV6-5
TGTGCCAGCAGTTACTCCGGGACTAGAGCGCAGTATTTT
CASSYSGTRAQYF
>TRBJ2-5|TRBD1|few|TRBV9
TGTGCCAGCAGCCGAGGGACAGGGGAACAAGAGACCCAGTACTTC
CASSRGTGEQETQYF
>TRBJ1-2|TRBD1|few|TRBV6-5
TGTGCCAGCAGCCTACAGGGGCGCGGCTACACCTTC
CASSLQGRGYTF
>TRBJ1-2|NA|NA|TRBV28
TGTGCCAGCAGTTTAGGCGGTTCTAACTATGGCTACACCTTC
CASSLGGSNYGYTF
>TRBJ2-2|NA|NA|TRBV19
TGTGCCAGTAGTATAGGAGGTATCGACGGGGAGCTGTTTTTT
CASSIGGIDGELFF
>TRBJ2-7|NA|NA|TRBV29-1
TGCAGCGTTGTGGCTAAGGTGGGAGCCCGCTCCTACGAGCAGTACTTC
CSVVAKVGARSYEQYF
>TRBJ1-5|TRBD1|NA|TRBV2
TGTGCCAGCAGGGACAGGGGAGGCGTATATAGCAATCAGCCCCAGCATTTT
CASRDRGGVYSNQPQHF
>TRBJ1-6|NA|NA|TRBV7-9
TGTGCCAGCAGCCCCGCCGGGCCAGGGAATTCACCCCTCCACTTT
CASSPAGPGNSPLHF
>TRBJ1-2|TRBD1|NA|TRBV19
TGTGCCAGTAGTATAGGACAGGGTTTGCATGGCTACACCTTC
CASSIGQGLHGYTF
>TRBJ1-2|NA|once|TRBV6-5
TGTGCCACCAAACAGGCTAACTATGGCTACACCTTC
CATKQANYGYTF
>TRBJ1-1|NA|NA|TRBV6-5
TGTGCCAGCAGTTACTCTGGGACACTGAACACTGAAGCTTTCTTT
CASSYSGTLNTEAFF
>TRBJ1-1|NA|NA|TRBV5-1
TGCGCCAGCAGCCAGGGCTCCTACGCTGAAGCTTTCTTT
CASSQGSYAEAFF
>TRBJ2-3|NA|NA|TRBV5-6
TGTGCCAGCAGGTTGACCCCTATCCGCACAGATACGCAGTATTTT
CASRLTPIRTDTQYF
>TRBJ1-5|TRBD1|NA|TRBV11-2
TGTGCCAGCAGTTCCGACAGGGACGGTCAGCCCCAGCATTTT
CASSSDRDGQPQHF
>TRBJ1-5|NA|NA|TRBV6-5
TGTGCCAGCAGTTCAGATCAGCCCCAGCATTTT
CASSSDQPQHF
>TRBJ1-1|NA|NA|TRBV5-6
TGTGCCAGCACTGAACACCTCGGAGGGAACACTGAAGCTTTCTTT
CASTEHLGGNTEAFF
>TRBJ1-2|NA|NA|TRBV5-1
TGCGCCAGCAGCTTGTTAGGAGGGTCTGAGTATGGCTACACCTTC
CASSLLGGSEYGYTF
>TRBJ2-3|NA|NA|TRBV19
TGTGCCAGTAGTATTCAGGGTGGAGATACGCAGTATTTT
CASSIQGGDTQYF
>TRBJ1-1|NA|few|TRBV19
TGTGCCAGTACCCCCGCCGGGGCTTTCTTT
CASTPAGAFF